The 11 T cell receptor beta chains below come from one sample, sequenced in a study of cytomegalovirus exposure and HLA in healthy donors. The PCR was carried out with 60 Vbeta primers and 13 Jbeta primers. Libraries were prepared by immunoSEQ multiplex PCR; TCRdb keeps only in-frame clonotypes and omits some of them. The sample includes about 200,000 clones, approximately 79% seen only once; the top ten take 0.22%. Source material: PBMCs. All receptors come from a girl aged 2 to 10 in good health and CMV-seronegative.

V usage is TRBV6-5 and J usage is TRBJ1-3, with D uncertain. Germline lookup yields CDR1 MNHEY and CDR2 SVGAGI. The CDR3 is 15 residues long. V lost 2 bases and J 0 bases, leaving 8 bases between the germline ends. In nucleotides, the CDR3 is TGTGCCAGCAGTTACCGGAGCAACTCTGGAAACACCATATATTTT. Amino acid sequence: CASSYRSNSGNTIYF.

The chain employs TRBV19 and TRBJ1-4; 9 bases agree with TRBD1. The V gene end was trimmed by 5 bases and the J gene end by 7 bases; junction bases not matched to a gene: 11. There are 16 residues in the CDR3. Germline V gives CDR1 LNHDA, CDR2 SQIVND (reference sequence). In DNA form, the CDR3 reads TGTGCCAGTAGTCCCGGGACAGGGCTTTTCGGTGAAAAACTGTTTTTT. Translating it yields CASSPGTGLFGEKLFF.

This sequence joins TRBV2 and TRBJ1-4, with D unresolved. Trimming took off 4 bases at V and 7 bases at J, with 16 bases between the two ends. The CDR3 sequence is 15 residues long. The germline V gene encodes CDR1 SNHLY and CDR2 FYNNEI. The CDR3 here is CASSGWEGPTEKLFF. The DNA for the CDR3 is TGTGCCAGCAGTGGCTGGGAGGGCCCTACTGAAAAACTGTTTTTT. Using reference TRBV2 and TRBJ1-4 for the parts outside the CDR3, the full variable domain is EPEVTQTPSHQVTQMGQEVILRCVPISNHLYFYWYRQILGQKVEFLVSFYNNEISEKSEIFDDQFSVERPDGSNFTLKIRSTKLEDSAMYFCASSGWEGPTEKLFFGSGTQLSVL.

The rearrangement uses TRBV1 and TRBJ2-7; the table's D call TRBD2 went unverified against the DNA. TRBV1 is a recognized pseudogene. This CDR3 comprises 15 residues. The DNA for the CDR3 is TGCACCAGCAGCCAAGATGAGCGTCTTGAGAGCGAGCAGTACTTC. Amino acids: CTSSQDERLESEQYF.

The DNA for the CDR3 is TGTGCCAGCAGTTACTCATTCTTGGAGGCCGGGGAGCTGTTTTTT. It is translated as CASSYSFLEAGELFF. This sequence joins TRBV6-5 and TRBJ2-2, with D perhaps matching TRBD2 (5 bases). Germline V gene sequence: CDR1 MNHEY, CDR2 SVGAGI. Trimming took 0 bases from V and 6 from J, leaving 11 bases between them. There are 15 residues in the CDR3.

This clone has only one observation. The chain recombines TRBV19 with TRBJ1-5; D is possibly TRBD1 (6 bases). The CDR3 length is 16 residues. V shed 3 bases and J shed 0 bases, with 12 bases lying between them. CDR1 LNHDA and CDR2 SQIVND come from the germline V gene (reference sequence). CDR3 bases: TGTGCCAGTAGTATGGTACAGGGCTATAGCAATCAGCCCCAGCATTTT. It encodes CASSMVQGYSNQPQHF.

J is TRBJ2-2 and V is TRBV19; possible D gene TRBD2, 5 bases. The CDR3 totals 14 residues. Germline V lookup: CDR1 LNHDA, CDR2 SQIVND (reference sequence). The V end was cut by 2 bases, the J end by 6 bases, with 10 bases between. The CDR3 DNA is TGTGCCAGTAGTATACCCACTAGATCCGGGGAGCTGTTTTTT. The encoded protein is CASSIPTRSGELFF.

V is TRBV6-5 and J is TRBJ2-7; D is unclear. Trimming took off 4 bases at V and 2 bases at J, with 15 bases between the two ends. The CDR3 contains 15 residues. Germline V gives CDR1 MNHEY, CDR2 SVGAGI. Here the CDR3 DNA reads TGTGCCAGCAGTTCCCTTGGGCTGCCTCCCTACGAGCAGTACTTC. Amino acids: CASSSLGLPPYEQYF.

The V call is TRBV5-1, the J call TRBJ2-3; no clear D. The CDR3 consists of 14 residues. The V gene lost 5 bases and the J gene lost 0 bases, with 10 bases spanning the gap. CDR1 SGHRS and CDR2 YFSETQ come from the germline V gene. The CDR3 protein is CASRLWLSTDTQYF. The CDR3 DNA is TGCGCCAGCAGGTTGTGGCTTAGCACAGATACGCAGTATTTT.

The chain combines TRBV5-4 with TRBJ1-3; D remains ambiguous. The V gene's germline CDR1 is SGHNT and CDR2 YYREEE (reference sequence). This CDR3 comprises 13 residues. V was clipped by 1 base and J by 4 bases, with 6 bases between them. Here the CDR3 DNA reads TGTGCCAGCAGCTTGCCACAAGGAAACACCATATATTTT. Amino acids: CASSLPQGNTIYF.

This clone was counted once. V and J are TRBV16 and TRBJ2-3; a possible D gene is TRBD2 (6 bases). Germline values: CDR1 KGHSY, CDR2 FQNENV. The CDR3 loop spans 16 amino acids. V was pared by 4 bases and J by 3 bases, with 17 bases between. CDR3 sequence reads: CASSRVLAGSTDTQYF. The CDR3 DNA sequence: TGTGCCAGCAGCCGAGTTTTGGCGGGATCAACAGATACGCAGTATTTT.